A single sample is the source of the 11 T cell receptor beta chains below, sequenced in a study of blood T cells in healthy people across ages (dated by TCRdb to the mid-2010s). The library relied on 5' RACE. For sequencing, an Illumina HiSeq 2500 was employed. The second PCR ran for about 6 to 12 cycles and used a J-beta primer mix along with a sample-barcoded 5' primer. TCRdb reworked the public reads: Q25 trimming with fastp, MiXCR clone assembly, productive beta chains retained. Every distinct CDR3 protein forms one entry, paired with its most common genes and DNA. Within this sample are 1.5 million to 1.8 million distinct CDR3 sequences, with less than 45% of them counted one time only. Of the sample, around 4% falls within the top ten clones. The sample was blood. These receptors all stem from a woman under 30 in good health.

V gene TRBV20-1 combines with J gene TRBJ2-1, with 10 bases aligning to TRBD2. This CDR3 comprises 17 residues. The V and J ends lost 2 bases and 0 bases, in that order; junction bases with no gene match: 7. The germline CDR1 and CDR2 sequences are DFQATT and SNEGSKA (reference sequence). In nucleotides, the CDR3 is TGCAGTGCTAGACGGCTAGCGGGGGCCAGCTCCTACAATGAGCAGTTCTTC. Translated, it gives CSARRLAGASSYNEQFF.

This clonotype appeared a few times. The genes are TRBV10-3 and TRBJ1-6, with unresolved D. The CDR3 runs to 14 residues. Germline V lookup: CDR1 ENHRY, CDR2 SYGVKD. Trimming left V 3 bases short and J 9 bases short, with 12 bases between. In DNA form, the CDR3 reads TGTGCCATCAGTGACAGAAGCGACGCTTCACCCCTCCACTTT. Residues: CAISDRSDASPLHF.

The rearrangement links TRBV15 to TRBJ2-1; D is uncertain. The CDR3 is made up of 12 amino acids. Germline V CDR1 and CDR2: LNHNV, YYDKDF (reference sequence). Trimming shortened V by 1 base and J by 9 bases, and 7 bases separated the two germline ends. This chain's CDR3 is CATSRGKGEQFF. In nucleotides, the CDR3 is TGTGCCACCAGCAGAGGGAAAGGTGAGCAGTTCTTC. The whole variable domain, remainder taken from reference TRBV15 and TRBJ2-1, is DAMVIQNPRYQVTQFGKPVTLSCSQTLNHNVMYWYQQKSSQAPKLLFHYYDKDFNNEADTPDNFQSRRPNTSFCFLDIRSPGLGDTAMYLCATSRGKGEQFFGPGTRLTVL.

The V gene is TRBV21-1, the J gene TRBJ1-1; TRBD1, the table's D call, lacks a check against the DNA. TRBV21-1 is a pseudogene segment. The CDR3 covers 17 residues. CDR3 coding DNA: TGTGCCAGCAGCAAAGGTCGGGACAGGGCGGTGAACACTGAAGCTTTCTTT. Amino acids: CASSKGRDRAVNTEAFF.

This clonotype was recorded a few times. The chain has TRBV12-3 or TRBV12-4 and TRBJ2-7, with a possible D match to TRBD2 (6 bases). V was cut by 6 bases and J by 5 bases, with 17 bases left in between. This CDR3 has 14 residues. CDR3: CASRPGLRRNEQYF. Here the CDR3 DNA reads TGTGCCAGCAGGCCGGGACTCCGTCGGAACGAGCAGTACTTC.

This clonotype was seen a few times. The chain couples TRBV5-1 to TRBJ1-2, with D maybe TRBD1 (5 bases). CDR1 SGHRS and CDR2 YFSETQ come from the germline V gene. CDR3 length: 15 amino acids. Trimming pared 2 bases from V and 4 bases from J, leaving 15 bases between. In DNA form, the CDR3 reads TGCGCCAGCAGCTTCGGGGACGGGACCCTCTATGGCTACACCTTC. This codes for CASSFGDGTLYGYTF.

This clonotype appeared a few times. The rearrangement uses TRBV28 and TRBJ2-3; a possible D gene is TRBD1 (6 bases). V shed 4 bases and J shed 0 bases, with 11 bases lying between them. This CDR3 is built from 15 residues. Germline-derived CDR1 and CDR2 are MDHEN and SYDVKM. CDR3 in amino acids: CASSSVTGSTDTQYF. The DNA of the CDR3 is TGTGCCAGCAGTTCGGTTACAGGGAGCACAGATACGCAGTATTTT.

The V call is TRBV29-1, the J call TRBJ2-5, with TRBD1 matching over 7 bases. The V and J ends lost 7 bases and 6 bases, in that order; junction bases with no gene match: 8. This CDR3 region has 12 residues. Per the germline V gene, CDR1 is SQVTM and CDR2 is ANQGSEA. The CDR3 nucleotides are TGCAGCGCTGATACAGGGGCGCAGACCCAGTACTTC. Translation gives CSADTGAQTQYF.

In its sample, this clonotype was seen many times. V is TRBV9 and J is TRBJ2-1; 9 positions agree with TRBD2. Trimming at V came to 0 bases and at J to 4 bases, leaving 5 bases not matched to a gene. The CDR3 has 16 amino acids. Germline CDR1 is SGDLS and CDR2 is YYNGEE. The CDR3 nucleotides read TGTGCCAGCAGCGTAGACGCGGGAGGGGGATACAATGAGCAGTTCTTC. Its translation is CASSVDAGGGYNEQFF.

Of note for this clonotype: One end of the junction fails to match germline, which may point to a read error. The gene calls are TRBV20-1 and TRBJ2-7; 12 bases agree with TRBD2. With the DNA end fitting TRBJ2-5 better, the J assignment may be wrong. This CDR3 spans 13 amino acids. The germline CDR1 and CDR2 sequences are DFQATT and SNEGSKA (reference sequence). The CDR3 loop is CGASGRASETQYF. In nucleotides, the CDR3 is TGCGGTGCTAGCGGGAGGGCCTCAGAGACCCAGTACTTC.

The gene calls are TRBV7-2 and TRBJ2-4, with 7 bases that match TRBD1. Trimming cost V 1 base and J 7 bases; bases outside gene matches: 10. The CDR3 has 16 residues. Germline V gives CDR1 SGHTA, CDR2 FQGNSA. CDR3 loop: CASSLVVRGSFNIQYF. CDR3 in DNA: TGTGCCAGCAGCTTAGTGGTCAGGGGGTCCTTTAACATTCAGTACTTC. The full variable domain, its missing parts supplied by reference TRBV7-2 and TRBJ2-4, is GAGVSQSPSNKVTEKGKDVELRCDPISGHTALYWYRQSLGQGLEFLIYFQGNSAPDKSGLPSDRFSAERTGGSVSTLTIQRTQQEDSAVYLCASSLVVRGSFNIQYFGAGTRLSVL.